These 6 T cell receptor beta chains were all obtained from the same sample, sequenced in a study of T cells after yellow fever vaccination. TCRdb itself ran the 5' RACE reads through MiXCR, one entry per CDR3 protein. In the table there are over 70,000 distinct CDR3 sequences, roughly 7.7% of which are singletons. Sample: CD8+ T cells sorted from PBMCs, taken on the day of the yellow fever booster vaccination. The receptors come from a young man who received the YFV17D yellow fever vaccine.

This clonotype has ten or more counts. This sequence joins TRBV30 and TRBJ2-3; TRBD2 matches at 7 bases. Trimming took 3 bases from V and 5 from J; bases not matched to a gene: 5. This CDR3 is built from 13 residues. Germline-derived CDR1 and CDR2 are GTSNPN and SVGIG (reference sequence). CDR3 amino acids: CAWSPGRGDTQYF. CDR3 DNA sequence: TGTGCCTGGAGCCCAGGGAGGGGAGATACGCAGTATTTT.

The V call is TRBV15, the J call TRBJ2-2; no clear D gene. Germline CDR1 reads LNHNV; CDR2 reads YYDKDF (reference sequence). Trimming removed 0 bases from V and 5 bases from J, with 10 bases in between. The CDR3 sequence is 15 residues long. As DNA, the CDR3 is TGTGCCACCAGCAGAGAATTGGGTGCTACCGGGGAGCTGTTTTTT. Protein sequence: CATSRELGATGELFF.

In this sample, this clonotype turned up a few times. This chain uses TRBV25-1 with TRBJ2-5, with TRBD2 as a possible D gene (5 bases). Trimming cost V 2 bases and J 1 base, with 8 bases left between them. The CDR3 has 14 residues. Looked up from germline, CDR1 is MGHDK and CDR2 is SYGVNS. The CDR3 DNA is TGTGCCAGCAGTGAACGGGAACTCCAAGAGACCCAGTACTTC. Protein product: CASSERELQETQYF. Full variable domain (rest looked up from reference TRBV25-1 and TRBJ2-5): EADIYQTPRYLVIGTGKKITLECSQTMGHDKMYWYQQDPGMELHLIHYSYGVNSTEKGDLSSESTVSRIRTEHFPLTLESARPSHTSQYLCASSERELQETQYFGPGTRLLVL.

The chain combines TRBV2 with TRBJ2-7, with D possibly being TRBD2 (5 bases). Germline V gene lookup returns CDR1 SNHLY and CDR2 FYNNEI. This CDR3 has 13 residues. Trimming took off 8 bases at V and 1 base at J, with 12 bases between the two ends. The CDR3 nucleotides are TGTGCCAGCGTAATCAAGCGGTCCTACGAGCAGTACTTC. This codes for CASVIKRSYEQYF. Variable domain in full (rest from reference TRBV2 and TRBJ2-7): EPEVTQTPSHQVTQMGQEVILRCVPISNHLYFYWYRQILGQKVEFLVSFYNNEISEKSEIFDDQFSVERPDGSNFTLKIRSTKLEDSAMYFCASVIKRSYEQYFGPGTRLTVT.

This clonotype was found many times. The chain has TRBV11-2 and TRBJ2-4; 7 bases align to TRBD2. CDR1 and CDR2 from the germline V gene are SGHAT and FQNNGV. V shed 5 bases and J 0 bases; nucleotides not matched to a gene: 7. This CDR3 is built from 16 residues. The DNA for the CDR3 is TGTGCCAGCAGCCACCAGCGGGATCAAGCCAAAAACATTCAGTACTTC. Protein sequence: CASSHQRDQAKNIQYF.

This clonotype was seen a few times. The rearrangement joins TRBV28 to TRBJ2-3; 12 nucleotides agree with TRBD2. Germline CDR1 and CDR2: MDHEN and SYDVKM. The CDR3 is 18 residues long. V dropped 3 bases and J dropped 2; count of bases not matched to a gene: 9. CDR3 coding DNA: TGTGCCAGCAGTTTTCGCGCTAGCGGGAGGGCGGTCACAGATACGCAGTATTTT. This translates into CASSFRASGRAVTDTQYF.